This T cell receptor beta chain is from a study of shared clonotypes between healthy human individuals. The naive CD8 population came from CD45RO-negative cells selected for CCR7, without terminally differentiated effector memory CD45RA+ cells. Assay used: immunoSEQ multiplex PCR; TCRdb lists only in-frame clones, some missing. The sample has about 2.1 million clones, approximately 92% seen once. Germline loops: CDR1 SGHVS, CDR2 FQNEAQ. The CDR3 is 17 residues long. V was clipped by 8 bases and J by 3 bases; unmatched bases: 13. This rearrangement joins TRBV7-8 to TRBJ2-5, with TRBD2 matching over 12 bases. The receptor's source is a man younger than 35 in good health. Some clones in this sample may be carry-over from other donors' samples. The sequencing input was naive CD8+ T cells from PBMCs. CDR3 coding DNA: TGTGCCAGCGCGGACCTAGCGGGAGGGGGTGGTAAAGAGACCCAGTACTTC. This codes for CASADLAGGGGKETQYF.